A selection of T cell receptor beta chains follows, all from one sample in a study of cytomegalovirus exposure and HLA in healthy donors. Assay: immunoSEQ multiplex PCR; the TCRdb copy retains only in-frame clones and omits some. The repertoire has about 120,000 clones, roughly 80% of them found once; the top ten carry around 1.4%. Material for sequencing was PBMCs. The receptors come from a woman in her late teens or twenties in good health and CMV-seronegative. The CDR3 runs from the conserved cysteine through the conserved F or W. The D gene is left open where the match is weak. Clone sizes are given selectively: once, few, many, or a class where the clone is expanded.

>few|TRBV4-3|.|TRBJ2-1
TGCGCCAGCAGCCCCGTTCAGGGTTTAATCGGCCCCGGGTTCTTC
CASSPVQGLIGPGFF
>.|TRBV5-6|.|TRBJ2-3
TGTGCCAGCAGCTTGAAGGGGAGCACAGATACGCAGTATTTT
CASSLKGSTDTQYF
>.|TRBV14|.|TRBJ2-7
TGTGCCAGCAGCCATAGGGGACCAATACTGGGGGGCTACGAGCAGTACTTC
CASSHRGPILGGYEQYF
>once|TRBV19|.|TRBJ2-7
TGTGCCAGTAGTATGAGAGGCGGGGACTACGAGCAGTACTTC
CASSMRGGDYEQYF
>.|TRBV6-1|.|TRBJ2-7
TGTGCCAGCAGTGAGGGACAAGAGCAGTACTTC
CASSEGQEQYF
>once|TRBV7-6|.|TRBJ1-4
TGTGCCAGCAGCCAGCTGGGCGGGGCTTATGAACAACTGTTTTTT
CASSQLGGAYEQLFF
>few|TRBV5-4|.|TRBJ1-1
TGTGCCAGCAGCTTGCAGCGTCCGGGGGGGGAAGCTTTCTTT
CASSLQRPGGEAFF
>.|TRBV29-1|TRBD1|TRBJ2-7
TGCAGCGCGACAGGGCTGTGGGGCTACGAGCAGTACTTC
CSATGLWGYEQYF
>.|TRBV29-1|TRBD2|TRBJ2-1
TGCAGCGTTTTCGGTGGAAGCGGGAGCTCCTACAATGAGCAGTTCTTC
CSVFGGSGSSYNEQFF
>.|TRBV6-6|.|TRBJ2-7
TGTGCCAGCAGGAAAAACTCGGGCGGGAAGTACTACGAGCAGTACTTC
CASRKNSGGKYYEQYF
>once|TRBV30|.|TRBJ2-1
TGTGCCTGGAGTGTACGAAGTTCCGGGGGACAGCAGTTCTTC
CAWSVRSSGGQQFF
>.|TRBV6-1|.|TRBJ1-2
TGTGCCAGCAGCTTGGGAGGGGGAGGGAACTATGGCTACACCTTC
CASSLGGGGNYGYTF
>.|TRBV19|TRBD2|TRBJ2-1
TGTGCCAGTAGGGGACTAGCGGACTACAATGAGCAGTTCTTC
CASRGLADYNEQFF
>once|TRBV2|TRBD1|TRBJ2-1
TGTGCCAGCAGGGGGGACAGGGGGAAAAAGTTCTTC
CASRGDRGKKFF
>.|TRBV27|TRBD1|TRBJ2-3
TGTGCCACCCGCAGGGGGATGAATACGCAGTATTTT
CATRRGMNTQYF
>.|TRBV6-5|.|TRBJ1-1
TGTGCCAGCAGTTACTCGAGAAACACTGAAGCTTTCTTT
CASSYSRNTEAFF
>.|TRBV18|.|TRBJ1-2
TGTGCCAGCTCAGAAGATCAGACGGTGACAGTTCGGGGCTACACCTTC
CASSEDQTVTVRGYTF
>few|TRBV7-8|TRBD1|TRBJ1-1
TGTGCCAGCAGCCCACGGACAGGGAGGATGAACACTGAAGCTTTCTTT
CASSPRTGRMNTEAFF
>.|TRBV2|.|TRBJ1-1
TGTGCCAGCAGTGACGAGGGGAACACTGAAGCTTTCTTT
CASSDEGNTEAFF
>.|TRBV27|TRBD1|TRBJ1-2
TGTGCCAGCAGTTCGTGGACAGGGGGGGAGACTAACTATGGCTACACCTTC
CASSSWTGGETNYGYTF
>.|TRBV27|TRBD1|TRBJ1-4
TGTGCCAGCAGTAATAGACAGGGGAAACTGTTTTTT
CASSNRQGKLFF
>.|TRBV9|TRBD2|TRBJ2-2
TGTGCCAGCAGCGTAATGGGGGGGGGCACCGGGGAGCTGTTTTTT
CASSVMGGGTGELFF